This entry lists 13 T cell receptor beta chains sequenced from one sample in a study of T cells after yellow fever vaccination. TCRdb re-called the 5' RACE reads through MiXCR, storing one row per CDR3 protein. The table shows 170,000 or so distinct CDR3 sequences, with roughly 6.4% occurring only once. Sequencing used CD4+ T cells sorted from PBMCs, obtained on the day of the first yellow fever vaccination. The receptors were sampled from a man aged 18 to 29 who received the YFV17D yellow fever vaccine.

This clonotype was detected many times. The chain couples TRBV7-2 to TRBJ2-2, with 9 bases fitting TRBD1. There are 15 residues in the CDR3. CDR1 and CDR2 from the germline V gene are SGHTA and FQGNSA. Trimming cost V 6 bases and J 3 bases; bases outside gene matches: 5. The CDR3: CASRAGTGYTGELFF. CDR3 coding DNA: TGTGCCAGCAGAGCCGGGACAGGGTACACCGGGGAGCTGTTTTTT.

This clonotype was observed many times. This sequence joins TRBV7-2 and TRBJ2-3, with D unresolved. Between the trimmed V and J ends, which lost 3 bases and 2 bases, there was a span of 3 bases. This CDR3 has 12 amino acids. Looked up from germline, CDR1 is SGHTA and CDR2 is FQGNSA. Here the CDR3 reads CASSFNTDTQYF. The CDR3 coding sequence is TGTGCCAGCAGCTTCAACACAGATACGCAGTATTTT.

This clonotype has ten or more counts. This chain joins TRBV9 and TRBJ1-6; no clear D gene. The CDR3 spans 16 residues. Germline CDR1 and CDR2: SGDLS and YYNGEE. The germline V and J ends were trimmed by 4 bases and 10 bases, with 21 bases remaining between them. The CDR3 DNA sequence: TGTGCCAGCAGCACCACGCCTCGGGCGAATATGTCACCCCTCCACTTT. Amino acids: CASSTTPRANMSPLHF.

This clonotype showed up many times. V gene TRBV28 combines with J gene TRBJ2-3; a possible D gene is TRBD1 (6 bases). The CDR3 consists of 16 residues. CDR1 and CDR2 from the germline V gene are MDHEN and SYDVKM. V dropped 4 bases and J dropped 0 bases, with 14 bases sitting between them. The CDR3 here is CASSSPGTLSTDTQYF. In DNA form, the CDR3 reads TGTGCCAGCAGTTCCCCCGGGACACTGAGCACAGATACGCAGTATTTT.

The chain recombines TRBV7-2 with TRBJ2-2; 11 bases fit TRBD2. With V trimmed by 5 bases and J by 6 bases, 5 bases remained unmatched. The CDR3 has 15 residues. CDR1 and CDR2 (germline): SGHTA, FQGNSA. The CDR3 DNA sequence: TGTGCCAGCAGCCCTACTAGCGGGGGCCCCGGGGAGCTGTTTTTT. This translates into CASSPTSGGPGELFF.

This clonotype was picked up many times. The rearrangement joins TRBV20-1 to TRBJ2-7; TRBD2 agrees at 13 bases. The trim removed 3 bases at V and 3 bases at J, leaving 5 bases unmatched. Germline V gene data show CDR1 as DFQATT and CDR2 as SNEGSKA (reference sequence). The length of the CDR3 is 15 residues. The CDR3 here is CSASAGTSGDYEQYV. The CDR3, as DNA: TGCAGTGCTAGTGCCGGGACTAGCGGGGACTACGAGCAGTACGTC.

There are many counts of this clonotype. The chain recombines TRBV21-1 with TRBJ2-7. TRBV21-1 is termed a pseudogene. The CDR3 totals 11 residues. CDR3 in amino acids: CASILSYEQYF. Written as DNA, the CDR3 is TGTGCCAGCATCCTCAGCTACGAGCAGTACTTC.

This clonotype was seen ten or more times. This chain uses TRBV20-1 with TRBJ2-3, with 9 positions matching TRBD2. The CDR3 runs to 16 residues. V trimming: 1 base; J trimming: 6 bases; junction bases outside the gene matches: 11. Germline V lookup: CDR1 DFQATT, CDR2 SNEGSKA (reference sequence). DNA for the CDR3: TGCAGTGCTAGAGGCGGGGGGGCGGGGTTTTTGGATACGCAGTATTTT. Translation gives CSARGGGAGFLDTQYF.

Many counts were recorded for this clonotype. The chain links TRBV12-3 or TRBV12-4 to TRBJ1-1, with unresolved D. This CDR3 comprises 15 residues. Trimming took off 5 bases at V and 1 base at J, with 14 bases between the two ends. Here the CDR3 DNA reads TGTGCCAGCAGTGCAGCGGAACGGGAGAACACTGAAGCTTTCTTT. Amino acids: CASSAAERENTEAFF.

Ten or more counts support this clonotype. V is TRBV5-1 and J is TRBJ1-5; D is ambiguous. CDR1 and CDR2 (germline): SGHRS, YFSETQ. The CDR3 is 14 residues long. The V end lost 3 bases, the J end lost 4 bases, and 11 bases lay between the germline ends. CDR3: CASSSGDGNQPQHF. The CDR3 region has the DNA TGCGCCAGCAGCTCCGGGGATGGAAATCAGCCCCAGCATTTT.

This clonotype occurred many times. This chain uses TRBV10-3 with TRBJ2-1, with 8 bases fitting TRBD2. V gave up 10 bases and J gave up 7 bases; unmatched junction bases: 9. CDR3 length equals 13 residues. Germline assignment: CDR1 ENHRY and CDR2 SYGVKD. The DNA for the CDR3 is TGTGCCACAAAGCAAGCTAGCGGGAATGAGCAGTTCTTC. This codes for CATKQASGNEQFF.

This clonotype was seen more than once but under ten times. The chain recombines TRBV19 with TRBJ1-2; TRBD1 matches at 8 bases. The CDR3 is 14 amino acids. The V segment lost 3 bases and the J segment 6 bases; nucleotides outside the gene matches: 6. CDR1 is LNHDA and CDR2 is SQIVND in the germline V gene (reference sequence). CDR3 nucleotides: TGTGCCAGTAGTATTAGGCGGACAGGGAATGGCTACACCTTC. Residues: CASSIRRTGNGYTF.

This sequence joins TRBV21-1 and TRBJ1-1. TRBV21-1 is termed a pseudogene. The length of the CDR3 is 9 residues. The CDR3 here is CASGKKAFF. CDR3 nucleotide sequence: TGTGCCAGCGGGAAAAAAGCTTTCTTT.